What follows is one TCR beta chain and its context. Its antigen is currently unknown. This sample was taken from a study of shared clonotypes between healthy human individuals. Overall study findings and caveats: Donor clonotype sharing was expected to depend on sequencing depth.

Running of the assay took place at deep level. The quantity of DNA used in unsorted PBMC replicate PCRs was 250 to 350 ng, corresponding to some 29,000 T cell genomes. Clones were sequenced by immunoSEQ multiplex PCR, and TCRdb holds only the in-frame ones, with some missing. This table holds roughly 500,000 clones, around 85% found once. The CDR3 length is 13 residues. V was clipped by 3 bases and J by 14 bases, with 19 bases between them. Per germline, CDR1 MNHEY and CDR2 SMNVEV (reference sequence). The chain combines TRBV27 with TRBJ1-1; D unclear. The sequenced sample was PBMCs. This sequence originates from a woman aged 40 to 55 in good health. Some clones in this sample may be carry-over from other donors' samples. CDR3 in amino acids: CASSFRAGVTTFF. The CDR3 nucleotides are TGTGCCAGCAGTTTCCGGGCCGGGGTTACGACCTTCTTT.